These 15 T cell receptor beta chains originate from one sample sequenced in a study of T cell repertoires in cytomegalovirus infection (dated by TCRdb to between 2018 and 2021). The sequencing machine was an Illumina HiSeq 1500. Clones were called with MiXCR by TCRdb after fastp trimmed the public reads at Q25, and only in-frame beta chains were retained. Each entry merges the rows of one CDR3 protein and shows their most common DNA and genes. This sample is represented by 500,000 to 600,000 distinct CDR3 sequences; approximately 15% of them were singletons. 20% to 30% of the sample belongs to the ten largest clones. The material sequenced was CD8+ T cells from PBMCs. The origin of the receptors is a human donor in good health (CMV status not recorded). Some clones in this sample may be carry-over from other donors' samples.

The rearrangement links TRBV7-9 to TRBJ2-7; the D gene could be TRBD1 or TRBD2 (5 bases each). This CDR3 is built from 13 residues. The germline gives CDR1 SEHNR, CDR2 FQNEAQ (reference sequence). V shed 6 bases and J shed 7 bases, with 16 bases lying between them. This CDR3 is CASRPPGPKEQYF. For the CDR3, the DNA is TGTGCCAGCAGACCTCCGGGACCAAAAGAGCAGTACTTC.

This clonotype came up many times. The chain employs TRBV7-8 and TRBJ1-1, with D possibly being TRBD1 (5 bases). The CDR3 contains 12 residues. The germline CDR1 and CDR2 sequences are SGHVS and FQNEAQ. The V end was cut by 1 base, the J end by 7 bases, with 7 bases between. The CDR3 DNA is TGTGCCAGCAGCTTAGTTCAGGGTGAAGCTTTCTTT. Residues: CASSLVQGEAFF.

This clonotype was detected ten times or more. The chain couples TRBV12-3 or TRBV12-4 to TRBJ2-3; possibly TRBD1 or TRBD2 for D (5 bases each). Trimming stripped 3 bases from V and 5 bases from J, with 24 bases between. The CDR3 is made up of 18 amino acids. The CDR3 reads CASSLGPLGPPGRDTQYF. DNA for the CDR3: TGTGCCAGCAGTTTGGGTCCATTGGGACCCCCTGGGAGAGATACGCAGTATTTT.

Only a few counts were recorded for this clonotype. The gene calls are TRBV27 and TRBJ1-1; 7 nucleotides align to TRBD1. CDR3 length equals 13 residues. V was pared by 8 bases and J by 3 bases, with 6 bases of the junction left unmatched. The V gene's germline CDR1 is MNHEY and CDR2 SMNVEV (reference sequence). Here the CDR3 reads CASLGQADTEAFF. The DNA for the CDR3 is TGTGCCAGCTTAGGACAGGCAGACACTGAAGCTTTCTTT.

This chain uses TRBV9 with TRBJ1-2; 9 nucleotides align to TRBD1. V lost 2 bases and J lost 2; bases outside the gene matches: 7. CDR1 and CDR2 from the germline V gene are SGDLS and YYNGEE. This CDR3 has 16 residues. DNA of the CDR3: TGTGCCAGCAGCGTCCCAACAGGGGGCGGCAACTATGGCTACACCTTC. Translated: CASSVPTGGGNYGYTF.

This clonotype was found many times. The chain has TRBV4-2 and TRBJ2-1, with 11 bases identical to TRBD2. With 3 bases clipped from V and 4 bases from J, the junction kept 5 bases outside the gene matches. Germline loops: CDR1 LGHNA, CDR2 YNFKEQ. The CDR3 runs 16 residues. The CDR3 region has the DNA TGTGCCAGCAGCCATTTGGGACTAGCGGAATACAATGAGCAGTTCTTC. It encodes CASSHLGLAEYNEQFF.

This clonotype was counted a few times. The chain uses TRBV18 and TRBJ2-5, with 9 bases aligning to TRBD1. Germline V CDR1 and CDR2: KGHSH, LQKENI. The length of the CDR3 is 14 residues. Germline trimming cut 6 bases from V and 3 bases from J; bases unmatched to any gene: 5. The CDR3, as DNA: TGTGCCAGCTCTGTCACAGGGGGCGAAGAGACCCAGTACTTC. It yields the protein CASSVTGGEETQYF.

This clonotype turned up a few times. This rearrangement joins TRBV4-2 to TRBJ2-7; D is ambiguous. The V end was cut by 1 base, the J end by 2 bases, with 12 bases between. Germline loops: CDR1 LGHNA, CDR2 YNFKEQ. CDR3 size: 15 residues. CDR3 sequence reads: CASSQGSGQTYEQYF. The CDR3 DNA follows: TGTGCCAGCAGCCAAGGGTCCGGGCAGACCTACGAGCAGTACTTC.

This clonotype appeared a few times. The V call is TRBV9, the J call TRBJ2-1; the D gene is possibly TRBD2 (6 bases). The length of the CDR3 is 13 residues. Germline V lookup: CDR1 SGDLS, CDR2 YYNGEE. The V end was cut by 3 bases, the J end by 4 bases, with 8 bases between. The CDR3 DNA sequence: TGTGCCAGCAGCGGGGACTTTTACAATGAGCAGTTCTTC. This sequence encodes CASSGDFYNEQFF.

This clonotype has just a few counts. The chain couples TRBV12-3 or TRBV12-4 to TRBJ2-2; the D is unclear. This CDR3 is 12 amino acids long. V was trimmed by 3 bases and J by 5 bases, leaving 4 bases between them. CDR3 sequence reads: CASSFLTGELFF. DNA of the CDR3: TGTGCCAGCAGTTTTTTGACCGGGGAGCTGTTTTTT.

In this sample, this clonotype turned up a few times. The chain recombines TRBV10-3 with TRBJ2-2, with a tentative D call TRBD2 (6 bases). CDR3 length: 13 amino acids. Germline CDR1 is ENHRY and CDR2 is SYGVKD. Between the trimmed V and J ends, which lost 6 bases and 6 bases, there was a span of 11 bases. The CDR3 here is CAIRNPGAGELFF. CDR3 coding DNA: TGTGCCATCAGGAACCCGGGGGCCGGGGAGCTGTTTTTT.

The rearrangement links TRBV2 to TRBJ1-2, with D perhaps matching TRBD1 (5 bases). The length of the CDR3 is 10 residues. CDR1 SNHLY and CDR2 FYNNEI come from the germline V gene. V dropped 8 bases and J dropped 5 bases, with 6 bases sitting between them. CDR3 loop: CASGGYGYTF. CDR3 DNA: TGTGCCAGCGGGGGGTATGGCTACACCTTC. The full variable domain, rest sourced from reference TRBV2 and TRBJ1-2, is EPEVTQTPSHQVTQMGQEVILRCVPISNHLYFYWYRQILGQKVEFLVSFYNNEISEKSEIFDDQFSVERPDGSNFTLKIRSTKLEDSAMYFCASGGYGYTFGSGTRLTVV.

This clonotype has a handful of counts. V usage is TRBV30 and J usage is TRBJ2-4; D unclear. The ends were cut back, 3 bases at V and 2 bases at J, with 14 bases in the middle. Germline loops: CDR1 GTSNPN, CDR2 SVGIG (reference sequence). The CDR3 covers 15 residues. The CDR3 spells CAWSADPGPKNIQYF. The CDR3 nucleotides are TGTGCCTGGAGCGCAGACCCTGGCCCCAAAAACATTCAGTACTTC.

In the case of this clonotype: Lacking the conserved final phenylalanine or tryptophan, this CDR3 likely reflects a read error. This chain uses TRBV28 with TRBJ2-7; possible D gene TRBD1, 6 bases. The CDR3 is made up of 14 amino acids. Germline values: CDR1 MDHEN, CDR2 SYDVKM. Trimming stripped 5 bases from V and 1 base from J, with 12 bases between. The CDR3 sequence is CASSPGTSSYEQYL. As DNA, the CDR3 is TGTGCCAGCAGTCCGGGGACATCTTCCTACGAGCAGTACTTA.

This clonotype was found many times. The junction departs from the called germline gene at one end, perhaps through a read error. The chain has TRBV7-9 and TRBJ2-5; tentatively, D is TRBD1 or TRBD2 (5 bases each). This CDR3 comprises 14 residues. Germline V gene data show CDR1 as SEHNR and CDR2 as FQNEAQ (reference sequence). As DNA, the CDR3 is TGTGCCAGCAGCTTTCAGGGAGACCACGAGACCCAGTACTTC. Protein product: CASSFQGDHETQYF.